The present entry profiles one TCR beta chain with its context. This entry belongs to a study of blood T cell repertoires in COVID-19. Assay: immunoSEQ multiplex PCR; the TCRdb copy retains only in-frame clones and omits some. Of a few hundred thousand clones in the sample, around 90% were seen once. V was shortened by 0 bases and J by 3 bases, with 11 bases between the two germline ends. Germline CDR1 reads SGHNT; CDR2 reads YENEEA. This CDR3 spans 15 amino acids. Sequenced sample: peripheral blood. The chain employs TRBV11-3 and TRBJ1-1; D not resolved. This receptor was obtained from a woman in her seventies with COVID-19, enrolled during active disease. The CDR3 here is CASSLDGSIYTEAFF. The CDR3 DNA follows: TGTGCCAGCAGCTTAGATGGTAGTATTTACACTGAAGCTTTCTTT.